At least ten counts were recorded for the clone carrying this T cell receptor beta chain. What it binds is unknown. This record comes from a study of neurological immune-mediated disorders. Study results and limitations: None of the CDR3 amino acid sequences of expanded clones were shared across subjects, and this suggested private repertoires in all groups. It was HTLV-1-associated myelopathy that showed the most TCR clonal expansion, while multiple sclerosis showed the least, falling below healthy controls. Phylogenetic grouping assigned the repertoires of 18 of 34 multiple sclerosis patients to one related-CDR3 cluster, which constitutes a possible signature.

The CDR3 runs to 14 residues. Trimming took 4 bases from V and 7 from J, leaving 13 bases between them. The V gene's germline CDR1 is MNHEY and CDR2 SVGEGT. TCRdb re-called the 5' RACE reads through MiXCR, storing one row per CDR3 protein. This table has about 46,000 distinct CDR3 sequences, roughly 2% appearing once. Material for sequencing was PBMCs. V and J are TRBV6-2 or TRBV6-3 and TRBJ2-2; maybe TRBD1 (6 bases). The TCR was taken from a woman aged 40 to 55 with multiple sclerosis. The CDR3 sequence is CASSFNRVGGELFF. The CDR3 DNA is TGTGCCAGCAGTTTTAACAGGGTTGGCGGGGAGCTGTTTTTT.